This TCR beta chain derives from a study of blood T cell repertoires in COVID-19. Study details: Acute and convalescent COVID-19 samples came from the United States, Italy and Spain.

CDR1 LNHDA and CDR2 SQIVND come from the germline V gene (reference sequence). The CDR3 covers 16 residues. Comment on this clone: A much larger clone lies one base from this, so it may be a read error. Other DNA sequences in this sample translate to the same CDR3.

Original analysis: Amplification with reference gene primers provided the estimates of nucleated cell counts. Profiled with immunoSEQ multiplex PCR; TCRdb holds only in-frame clones, not every one. V, J and clone size are taken as reported in that table, and D and trimming were inferred from the DNA itself. The sample carries 110,000 to 150,000 clones, roughly 77% recorded once. The J gene is TRBJ1-5, the V gene TRBV19; the match to TRBD1 covers 12 bases. The source is a man between 60 and 75 years old with acute or convalescent COVID-19. Sequences were obtained from peripheral blood. CDR3 sequence (DNA): TGTGCCAGTAGCAAACAGGGACAGGGGGCAAATCAGCCTCAGCATTTT. Translating gives CASSKQGQGANQPQHF.